Listed here are 21 T cell receptor beta chains from one sample, sequenced in a study of T cell responses to AZD1222 COVID-19 vaccine (dated by TCRdb to the early 2020s). Libraries were prepared through the immunoSEQ multiplex PCR assay. The source is immuneACCESS, and TCRdb retained only in-frame sequences with V and J called. Part of the clones is not carried over; for the studies checked, unresolved V genes explain less than half of this, and the remainder is unexplained. For this sample there are more than 100,000 clones; less than 90% appear just once. Roughly 2.3% of the sample belongs to the ten largest clones. Explained via the paper, the time point label denotes: baseline before first vaccination. Specimen: peripheral blood, collected on day 0 of AZD1222 vaccination. The receptors originated from an adult in good health.

This chain uses TRBV30 with TRBJ2-7; 10 bases are a match to TRBD1. The CDR3 has 14 amino acids. The V gene's germline CDR1 is GTSNPN and CDR2 SVGIG (reference sequence). V lost 5 bases and J lost 4; bases outside the gene matches: 8. CDR3 sequence reads: CAWSGTGVGYEQYF. CDR3 in DNA: TGTGCCTGGTCCGGGACAGGGGTAGGGTACGAGCAGTACTTC.

This chain joins TRBV7-9 and TRBJ1-6; 7 bases align to TRBD1. CDR3 length equals 15 residues. Trimming at V came to 5 bases and at J to 10 bases, leaving 11 bases not matched to a gene. Germline CDR1 reads SEHNR; CDR2 reads FQNEAQ (reference sequence). The CDR3 region has the DNA TGTGCCAGCAGCGCGAAACAGGGGATGTCGTCACCCCTCCACTTT. As protein: CASSAKQGMSSPLHF.

DNA of the CDR3: TGTGCCAGCAGCTTGGCCGGGCCTTCCAAAAACATTCAGTACTTC. Translation: CASSLAGPSKNIQYF. V and J are TRBV5-4 and TRBJ2-4; D is unclear. The germline V and J ends were trimmed by 0 bases and 2 bases, with 9 bases remaining between them. CDR3 length equals 15 residues. Germline V gives CDR1 SGHNT, CDR2 YYREEE (reference sequence). The full variable domain, its missing parts supplied by reference TRBV5-4 and TRBJ2-4, is ETGVTQSPTHLIKTRGQQVTLRCSSQSGHNTVSWYQQALGQGPQFIFQYYREEENGRGNFPPRFSGLQFPNYSSELNVNALELDDSALYLCASSLAGPSKNIQYFGAGTRLSVL.

This sequence joins TRBV5-8 and TRBJ2-3, with D perhaps matching TRBD2 (7 bases). V was pared by 4 bases and J by 3 bases, with 18 bases between. Germline CDR1 reads SGHTS; CDR2 reads YDEGEE. The CDR3 totals 16 residues. The CDR3 coding sequence is TGTGCCAGCAGCCCCGGGGGGCGGGAGAGAACAGATACGCAGTATTTT. It encodes CASSPGGRERTDTQYF.

The V call is TRBV29-1, the J call TRBJ1-3; maybe TRBD1 (6 bases). Deletions cut 4 bases from V and 0 bases from J, with 13 bases between. CDR1 and CDR2 (germline): SQVTM, ANQGSEA. There are 15 residues in the CDR3. CDR3 in DNA: TGCAGCGTTGGGGGGCCAGGACCCTCTGGAAACACCATATATTTT. Translating it yields CSVGGPGPSGNTIYF.

The rearrangement links TRBV5-1 to TRBJ1-6, with unresolved D. V was pared by 2 bases and J by 5 bases, with 8 bases between. The CDR3 is 14 residues long. Per germline, CDR1 SGHRS and CDR2 YFSETQ. CDR3 nucleotide sequence: TGCGCCAGCAGCTTTGGAGAAGATAATTCACCCCTCCACTTT. Amino acids: CASSFGEDNSPLHF.

This clone was seen once. This sequence joins TRBV4-1 and TRBJ1-5, with 9 bases fitting TRBD1. CDR1 is MGHRA and CDR2 is YSYEKL in the germline V gene. The CDR3 is 17 amino acids. V lost 1 base and J lost 1; bases outside the gene matches: 5. The CDR3 spells CASSQGDRDWSNQPQHF. The CDR3 nucleotides read TGCGCCAGCAGCCAAGGGGACAGGGATTGGAGCAATCAGCCCCAGCATTTT.

This chain connects TRBV6-5 to TRBJ1-3; TRBD1 matches 7 bases. The length of the CDR3 is 15 residues. Trimming cost V 5 bases and J 2 bases; bases outside gene matches: 6. Germline V CDR1 and CDR2: MNHEY, SVGAGI. The CDR3 DNA is TGTGCCAGCAGTCGCACAGGGGAGACTGGAAACACCATATATTTT. It specifies CASSRTGETGNTIYF.

Here the CDR3 DNA reads TGTGCCAGCAGCTTAGGGGCTGGCTACGAGCAGTACTTC. This codes for CASSLGAGYEQYF. The rearrangement joins TRBV11-1 to TRBJ2-7, with D unresolved. This CDR3 has 13 amino acids. Trimming took 1 base from V and 3 from J, leaving 7 bases between them. The germline V gene encodes CDR1 SGHAT and CDR2 FQDESV (reference sequence).

This sequence joins TRBV5-1 and TRBJ2-1, with a tentative D call TRBD1 (6 bases). Looked up from germline, CDR1 is SGHRS and CDR2 is YFSETQ. The CDR3 contains 16 residues. V was shortened by 5 bases and J by 8 bases, with 23 bases between the two germline ends. CDR3 region: CASRPSRDPKGDEQFF. The CDR3 region has the DNA TGCGCCAGCAGACCTTCTCGGGACCCCAAGGGGGATGAGCAGTTCTTC.

The rearrangement uses TRBV25-1 and TRBJ1-6; the D is unclear. V was trimmed by 7 bases and J by 5 bases, leaving 6 bases between them. In germline, CDR1 is MGHDK, CDR2 SYGVNS. The CDR3 is 12 amino acids. The CDR3 DNA sequence: TGTGCCAGCACCGGGGATAATTCACCCCTCCACTTT. Translating gives CASTGDNSPLHF.

The CDR3: CSARGPGEQYF. The CDR3 bases are TGCAGTGCTAGGGGACCTGGGGAGCAGTACTTC. The chain is built from TRBV20-1 and TRBJ2-7; the D call may be TRBD1 or TRBD2 (5 bases each). This CDR3 is built from 11 residues. V lost 3 bases, J lost 7 bases, and 10 bases lay in between. Germline V gene lookup returns CDR1 DFQATT and CDR2 SNEGSKA (reference sequence).

This clone appeared a single time. The chain links TRBV18 to TRBJ1-1; 8 nucleotides line up with TRBD1. The CDR3 covers 13 residues. Germline trimming cut 8 bases from V and 5 bases from J; bases unmatched to any gene: 7. Per the germline V gene, CDR1 is KGHSH and CDR2 is LQKENI. In DNA form, the CDR3 reads TGTGCCAGCACCAGGGGGCATAGGACTGAAGCTTTCTTT. Translation: CASTRGHRTEAFF.

The gene calls are TRBV7-2 and TRBJ2-7; D unresolved. V lost 2 bases to trimming and J lost 3 bases, with 11 bases between them. Germline lookup yields CDR1 SGHTA and CDR2 FQGNSA. This CDR3 is 14 amino acids long. CDR3 sequence (DNA): TGTGCCAGCAGCTTAAGACCCACCAGCTACGAGCAGTACTTC. Translated, it gives CASSLRPTSYEQYF.

In its sample, this clone was seen once. The rearrangement joins TRBV24-1 to TRBJ2-3; no reliable D call. V was pared by 4 bases and J by 4 bases, with 17 bases between. CDR3 length equals 16 residues. Germline V CDR1 and CDR2: KGHDR, SFDVKD. The DNA for the CDR3 is TGTGCCACCAGTGAGTCCGGCATGTTCCCCGCAGATACGCAGTATTTT. Encoded protein: CATSESGMFPADTQYF.

This chain links TRBV5-1 with TRBJ1-3; D remains ambiguous. Germline V CDR1 and CDR2: SGHRS, YFSETQ. Trimming took 0 bases from V and 1 from J, leaving 8 bases between them. This CDR3 has 15 residues. As DNA, the CDR3 is TGCGCCAGCAGCTTGGACCGGGCATCTGGAAACACCATATATTTT. As protein: CASSLDRASGNTIYF.

The chain combines TRBV7-3 with TRBJ2-1, with D hard to call. The CDR3 runs to 17 residues. Germline assignment: CDR1 SGHTA and CDR2 FQGTGA. Trimming took off 1 base at V and 1 base at J, with 14 bases between the two ends. The DNA for the CDR3 is TGTGCCAGCAGCTTAAAAGGGCGGTCGGATTCCTACAATGAGCAGTTCTTC. Amino acid sequence: CASSLKGRSDSYNEQFF.

The CDR3 coding sequence is TGTGCCAGCAGTTTATCCCGCCGGACAGGGGTAAGCCCTTCATCCGAAGCTTTCTTT. It encodes CASSLSRRTGVSPSSEAFF. The chain couples TRBV27 to TRBJ1-1, with 9 bases matching TRBD1. Trimming removed 0 bases from V and 8 bases from J; junction bases left unmatched: 19. The germline CDR1 and CDR2 sequences are MNHEY and SMNVEV (reference sequence). There are 19 residues in the CDR3.

V usage is TRBV5-6 and J usage is TRBJ1-1; the match to TRBD1 covers 7 bases. Germline CDR1 is SGHDT and CDR2 is YYEEEE. V shed 4 bases, J shed 6 bases, and the junction held 6 bases outside the gene matches. The CDR3 length is 13 residues. The CDR3 sequence is CASSIDRVPEAFF. The CDR3, as DNA: TGTGCCAGCAGCATCGACAGGGTCCCTGAAGCTTTCTTT.

The V call is TRBV12-3 or TRBV12-4, the J call TRBJ1-1; no definite D call. This CDR3 comprises 12 residues. V was clipped by 3 bases and J by 1 base, with 3 bases between them. The CDR3 reads CASSFGNTEAFF. CDR3 DNA sequence: TGTGCCAGCAGTTTTGGGAACACTGAAGCTTTCTTT.

This sequence joins TRBV19 and TRBJ2-1; no firm D call. This CDR3 is built from 11 residues. Germline CDR1 reads LNHDA; CDR2 reads SQIVND (reference sequence). Trimming removed 11 bases from V and 7 bases from J, with 12 bases in between. The CDR3, as DNA: TGTGCCGGCTCAGAGAGGAATGAGCAGTTCTTC. Translating gives CAGSERNEQFF.